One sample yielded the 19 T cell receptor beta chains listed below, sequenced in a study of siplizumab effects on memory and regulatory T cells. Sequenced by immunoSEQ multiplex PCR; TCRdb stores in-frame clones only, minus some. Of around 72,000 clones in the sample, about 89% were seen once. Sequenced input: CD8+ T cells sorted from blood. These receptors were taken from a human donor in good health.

The CDR3 loop is CASSLGGYYEQYF. Here the CDR3 DNA reads TGTGCCAGCTCACTCGGGGGCTACTACGAGCAGTACTTC. The chain is built from TRBV18 and TRBJ2-5; D assignment may be TRBD1 or TRBD2 (6 bases each). The DNA end is more similar to TRBJ2-7, so the J call may be wrong. This CDR3 comprises 13 residues. From germline, CDR1 is KGHSH and CDR2 LQKENI.

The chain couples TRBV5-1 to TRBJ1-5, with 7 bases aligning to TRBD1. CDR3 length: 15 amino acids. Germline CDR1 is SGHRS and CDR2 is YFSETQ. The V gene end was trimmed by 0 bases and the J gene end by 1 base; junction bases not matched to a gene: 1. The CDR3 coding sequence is TGCGCCAGCAGCTTGGCGGGACAGAGCAATCAGCCCCAGCATTTT. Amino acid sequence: CASSLAGQSNQPQHF.

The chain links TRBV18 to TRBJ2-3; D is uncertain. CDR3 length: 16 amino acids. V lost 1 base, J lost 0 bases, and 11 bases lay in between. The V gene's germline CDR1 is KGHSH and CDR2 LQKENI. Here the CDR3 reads CASSPRDGPSTDTQYF. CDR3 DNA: TGTGCCAGCTCACCACGAGACGGGCCTAGCACAGATACGCAGTATTTT.

The CDR3 nucleotides read TGCGCCAGCAGCTACGGGGGAGATACGCAGTATTTT. The encoded protein is CASSYGGDTQYF. V is TRBV5-1 and J is TRBJ2-3; TRBD2 might be the D (6 bases). Germline CDR1 reads SGHRS; CDR2 reads YFSETQ. The CDR3 is 12 amino acids. Trimming pared 3 bases from V and 5 bases from J, leaving 7 bases between.

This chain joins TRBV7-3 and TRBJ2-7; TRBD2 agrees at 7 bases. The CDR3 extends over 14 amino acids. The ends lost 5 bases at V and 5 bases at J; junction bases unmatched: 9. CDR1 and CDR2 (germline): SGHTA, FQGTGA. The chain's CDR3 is CASSPAGIVNEQYF. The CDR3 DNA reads TGTGCCAGCAGCCCAGCGGGAATAGTCAACGAGCAGTACTTC.

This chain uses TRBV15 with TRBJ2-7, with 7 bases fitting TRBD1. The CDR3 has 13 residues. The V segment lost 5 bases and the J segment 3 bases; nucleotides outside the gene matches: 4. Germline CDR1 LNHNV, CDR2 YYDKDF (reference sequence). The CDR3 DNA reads TGTGCCACCAGCGGGGACAGTCGCTACGAGCAGTACTTC. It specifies CATSGDSRYEQYF.

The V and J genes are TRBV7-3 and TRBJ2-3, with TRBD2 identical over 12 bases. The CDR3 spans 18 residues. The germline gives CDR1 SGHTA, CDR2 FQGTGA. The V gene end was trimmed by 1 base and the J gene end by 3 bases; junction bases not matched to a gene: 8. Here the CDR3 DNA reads TGTGCCAGCAGCTTAAACCCCGGACTAGCGGGAAAGACAGATACGCAGTATTTT. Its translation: CASSLNPGLAGKTDTQYF.

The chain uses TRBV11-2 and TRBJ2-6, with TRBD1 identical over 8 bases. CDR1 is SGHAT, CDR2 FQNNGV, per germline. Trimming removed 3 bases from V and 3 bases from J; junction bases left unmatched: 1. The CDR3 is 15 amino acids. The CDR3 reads CASSLDRVGANVLTF. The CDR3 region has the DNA TGTGCCAGCAGCTTGGACAGGGTTGGGGCCAACGTCCTGACTTTC.

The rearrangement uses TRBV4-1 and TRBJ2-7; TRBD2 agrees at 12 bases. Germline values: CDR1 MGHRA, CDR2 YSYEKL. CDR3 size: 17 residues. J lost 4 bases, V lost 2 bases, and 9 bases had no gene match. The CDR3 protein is CASSQIASGGDLYEQYF. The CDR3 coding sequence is TGCGCCAGCAGCCAAATAGCTAGCGGGGGGGACCTATACGAGCAGTACTTC.

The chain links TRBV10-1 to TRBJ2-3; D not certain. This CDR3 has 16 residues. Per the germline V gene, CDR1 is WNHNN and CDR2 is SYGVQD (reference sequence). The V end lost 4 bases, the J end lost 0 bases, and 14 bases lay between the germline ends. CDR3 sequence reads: CASSVTSTESTDTQYF. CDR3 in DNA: TGCGCCAGCAGTGTCACGTCCACAGAGAGCACAGATACGCAGTATTTT.

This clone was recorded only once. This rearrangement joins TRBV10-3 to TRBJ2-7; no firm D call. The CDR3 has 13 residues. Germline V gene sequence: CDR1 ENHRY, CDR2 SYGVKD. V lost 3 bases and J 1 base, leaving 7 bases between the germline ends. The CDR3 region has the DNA TGTGCCATCAGTGACGTGGGGTCCTACGAGCAGTACTTC. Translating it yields CAISDVGSYEQYF.

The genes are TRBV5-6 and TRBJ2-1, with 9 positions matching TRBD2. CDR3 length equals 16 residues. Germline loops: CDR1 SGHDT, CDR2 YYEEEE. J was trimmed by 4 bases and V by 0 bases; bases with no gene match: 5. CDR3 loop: CASSLATAGGYNEQFF. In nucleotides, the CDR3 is TGTGCCAGCAGCTTGGCCACAGCGGGAGGTTACAATGAGCAGTTCTTC.

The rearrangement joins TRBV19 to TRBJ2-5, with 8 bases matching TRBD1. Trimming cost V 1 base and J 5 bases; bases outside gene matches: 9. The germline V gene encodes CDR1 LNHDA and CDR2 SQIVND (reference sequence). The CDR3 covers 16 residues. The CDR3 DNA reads TGTGCCAGTAGTATAGTAGACAGGGGAGTTGGGGAGACCCAGTACTTC. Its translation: CASSIVDRGVGETQYF.

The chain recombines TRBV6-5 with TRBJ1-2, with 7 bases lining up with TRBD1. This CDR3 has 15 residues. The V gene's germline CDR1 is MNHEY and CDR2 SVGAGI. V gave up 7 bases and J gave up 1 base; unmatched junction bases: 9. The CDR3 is CASIGRGGYNYGYTF. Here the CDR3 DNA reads TGTGCCAGCATCGGCAGGGGGGGCTATAACTATGGCTACACCTTC.

The CDR3 nucleotides read TGTGCCACCAGCGGGGGACAGGTTACAGATACGCAGTATTTT. Translated: CATSGGQVTDTQYF. The rearrangement links TRBV15 to TRBJ2-3; TRBD1 matches 8 bases. CDR1 is LNHNV, CDR2 YYDKDF, per germline (reference sequence). After removal of 5 bases from V and 3 bases from J, the junction contained 4 bases not matched to a gene. The CDR3 sequence is 14 residues long. The full variable domain, in which reference TRBV15 and TRBJ2-3 provide the parts outside the CDR3, is DAMVIQNPRYQVTQFGKPVTLSCSQTLNHNVMYWYQQKSSQAPKLLFHYYDKDFNNEADTPDNFQSRRPNTSFCFLDIRSPGLGDTAMYLCATSGGQVTDTQYFGPGTRLTVL.

CDR3 coding DNA: TGTGCCAGCAGTACTCCCGGGGCAGGACGAGGGGAGCTGTTTTTT. Translation gives CASSTPGAGRGELFF. This chain links TRBV6-6 with TRBJ2-2; D may be TRBD1 or TRBD2 (5 bases each). V gave up 5 bases and J gave up 8 bases, with 18 bases separating them. From germline, CDR1 is MNHNY and CDR2 SVGAGI (reference sequence). The CDR3 length is 15 residues.

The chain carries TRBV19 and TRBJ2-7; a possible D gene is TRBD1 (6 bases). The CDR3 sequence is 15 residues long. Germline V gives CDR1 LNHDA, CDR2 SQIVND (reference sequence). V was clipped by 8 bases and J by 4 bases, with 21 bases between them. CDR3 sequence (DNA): TGTGCCAGTGCGCTGGGGGCTGGGTTAGTTTACGAGCAGTACTTC. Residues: CASALGAGLVYEQYF.

The CDR3 DNA is TGTGCCAGCAGCCACCTCGCAGCGGCGGAAGAGACCCAGTACTTC. Protein: CASSHLAAAEETQYF. V usage is TRBV5-4 and J usage is TRBJ2-5, with a tentative D call TRBD2 (5 bases). The length of the CDR3 is 15 residues. Germline CDR1 reads SGHNT; CDR2 reads YYREEE (reference sequence). With 4 bases removed from V and 3 bases from J, the gap between germline ends came to 16 bases.

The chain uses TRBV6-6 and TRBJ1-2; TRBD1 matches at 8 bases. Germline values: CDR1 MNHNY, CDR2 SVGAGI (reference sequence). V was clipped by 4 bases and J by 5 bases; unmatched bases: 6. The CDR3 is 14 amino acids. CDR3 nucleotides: TGTGCCAGCAGTTCGACAGGGGCTGGGTATGGCTACACCTTC. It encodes CASSSTGAGYGYTF.